This T cell receptor beta chain was identified in a study of cytomegalovirus exposure and HLA in healthy donors. Unmatched junction bases numbered 7, after V lost 4 bases and J lost 5 bases. CDR3 length: 14 residues. Germline CDR1 ENHRY, CDR2 SYGVKD. 60 Vbeta and 13 Jbeta primers were used in PCR. Sequenced by immunoSEQ multiplex PCR; TCRdb stores in-frame clones only, minus some. The sample lists roughly 34,000 clones, roughly three quarters occurring once. This rearrangement joins TRBV10-3 to TRBJ2-7, with TRBD1 matching 8 bases. The source material was PBMCs. The TCR was taken from a man aged 25 to 40 in good health and CMV-seronegative. Here the CDR3 reads CAISAQDRENEQYF. The CDR3 nucleotides are TGTGCCATCAGTGCCCAGGACAGGGAAAACGAGCAGTACTTC.